The entry below gives a single T cell receptor beta chain sequence along with its context. Additional DNA sequences in this sample encode the identical CDR3. Sequenced by immunoSEQ multiplex PCR; TCRdb stores in-frame clones only, minus some. Among some 320,000 clones, around 92% were seen once, and the ten largest hold around 10%. The CDR3 has 13 amino acids. Germline V gene lookup returns CDR1 SGHNT and CDR2 YYREEE (reference sequence). The V segment lost 4 bases and the J segment 2 bases; nucleotides outside the gene matches: 1. The data were obtained in a study of blood T cell repertoires in COVID-19.

The chain carries TRBV5-4 and TRBJ2-7, with 9 bases matching TRBD2. Sequenced: peripheral blood. The clonotype comes from a woman aged 25 to 39 with COVID-19, enrolled during active disease. The CDR3 DNA follows: TGTGCCAGCAGCCTAGCGGGGACCTACGAGCAGTACTTC. It specifies CASSLAGTYEQYF. The entire variable domain, with the rest obtained from reference TRBV5-4 and TRBJ2-7, is as follows: ETGVTQSPTHLIKTRGQQVTLRCSSQSGHNTVSWYQQALGQGPQFIFQYYREEENGRGNFPPRFSGLQFPNYSSELNVNALELDDSALYLCASSLAGTYEQYFGPGTRLTVT.